These 29 T cell receptor beta chains came from one sample sequenced in a study of cytomegalovirus exposure and HLA in healthy donors. The PCR was carried out with 60 Vbeta primers and 13 Jbeta primers. This table comes from immunoSEQ multiplex PCR, and its TCRdb copy is limited to in-frame clones, with some not included. The sample carries under 150,000 clones, about 82% recorded once. Material: PBMCs. The receptors shown here come from a male donor in good health and CMV-seronegative.

In this sample, this clone turned up a few times. The rearrangement uses TRBV5-1 and TRBJ2-3; 8 nucleotides line up with TRBD2. The V gene's germline CDR1 is SGHRS and CDR2 YFSETQ. Trimming cost V 2 bases and J 5 bases; bases outside gene matches: 4. This CDR3 has 14 residues. CDR3 nucleotides: TGCGCCAGCAGCTTAGGGACTAGTAAAGATACGCAGTATTTT. Protein product: CASSLGTSKDTQYF.

The V gene is TRBV6-6, the J gene TRBJ2-5, with 7 bases matching TRBD2. The CDR3 contains 13 residues. CDR1 is MNHNY, CDR2 SVGAGI, per germline (reference sequence). After removal of 6 bases from V and 7 bases from J, the junction contained 8 bases not matched to a gene. The CDR3 spells CASSSWTSATQYF. For the CDR3, the DNA is TGTGCCAGCAGCTCCTGGACTAGTGCGACCCAGTACTTC.

The chain combines TRBV4-2 with TRBJ1-2, with 7 bases aligning to TRBD1. Germline trimming cut 3 bases from V and 8 bases from J; bases unmatched to any gene: 9. Germline CDR1 and CDR2: LGHNA and YNFKEQ. This CDR3 has 14 amino acids. CDR3 sequence: CASSQTGQFRGYTF. CDR3 DNA sequence: TGTGCCAGCAGCCAGACGGGACAGTTTCGGGGCTACACCTTC.

This chain joins TRBV28 and TRBJ1-5; tentative D call: TRBD1 (6 bases). V lost 5 bases to trimming and J lost 8 bases, with 16 bases between them. Germline CDR1 MDHEN, CDR2 SYDVKM. The CDR3 is 14 amino acids. Written as DNA, the CDR3 is TGTGCCAGCAGTGCACCCCAGGGGTTTGAGCCCCAGCATTTT. Translation: CASSAPQGFEPQHF.

This rearrangement joins TRBV4-1 to TRBJ1-6; 7 bases fit TRBD1. The CDR3 has 15 amino acids. With 3 bases clipped from V and 8 bases from J, the junction kept 7 bases outside the gene matches. CDR1 and CDR2 (germline): MGHRA, YSYEKL. CDR3 DNA sequence: TGCGCCAGCAGCCAGAGGCAGGGGGTCGATTCACCCCTCCACTTT. Protein: CASSQRQGVDSPLHF.

V gene TRBV9 combines with J gene TRBJ2-5, with 11 bases matching TRBD1. The J call may not be correct, given that the DNA end is closer to TRBJ2-7. CDR1 is SGDLS and CDR2 is YYNGEE in the germline V gene. This CDR3 spans 16 amino acids. The CDR3 sequence: CASTPGDRGWVYEQYF. DNA for the CDR3: TGTGCCAGCACCCCCGGGGACAGGGGGTGGGTATACGAGCAGTACTTC.

J is TRBJ1-2 and V is TRBV5-1; D call uncertain. The CDR3 length is 15 residues. Germline V gives CDR1 SGHRS, CDR2 YFSETQ. With 0 bases removed from V and 4 bases from J, the gap between germline ends came to 13 bases. As DNA, the CDR3 is TGCGCCAGCAGCTTGGTGTCCGGGGAGAGCTATGGCTACACCTTC. Amino acid sequence: CASSLVSGESYGYTF.

The rearrangement uses TRBV11-3 and TRBJ2-1; TRBD2 aligns across 13 bases. Germline V gives CDR1 SGHNT, CDR2 YENEEA. The junction had 1 base not matched to a gene; V was cut back by 2 bases and J by 9 bases. This CDR3 has 14 amino acids. The CDR3 here is CASSLRLAGGEQFF. The CDR3 DNA sequence: TGTGCCAGCAGCTTAAGACTAGCGGGAGGTGAGCAGTTCTTC.

The chain combines TRBV27 with TRBJ2-2; tentative D call: TRBD1 (6 bases). The CDR3 is made up of 15 amino acids. V was clipped by 3 bases and J by 2 bases, with 10 bases between them. The germline CDR1 and CDR2 sequences are MNHEY and SMNVEV (reference sequence). CDR3 sequence (DNA): TGTGCCAGCAGTTTTGGGACACTCAACACCGGGGAGCTGTTTTTT. Its translation: CASSFGTLNTGELFF.

The chain uses TRBV6-4 and TRBJ2-1, with TRBD2 identical over 12 bases. The J segment lost 5 bases and the V segment lost 5 bases, leaving 4 bases of the junction unmatched. The length of the CDR3 is 15 residues. Germline assignment: CDR1 MRHNA and CDR2 SNTAGT. The CDR3 sequence: CASSSTSGGNNEQFF. The CDR3 DNA reads TGTGCCAGCAGTTCGACTAGCGGGGGAAACAATGAGCAGTTCTTC.

Only one count was recorded for this clone. The chain links TRBV28 to TRBJ2-5, with 8 bases matching TRBD2. The J call may be incorrect, as the DNA end agrees better with TRBJ2-7. Germline V gene lookup returns CDR1 MDHEN and CDR2 SYDVKM. The CDR3 totals 17 residues. CDR3 protein: CASSLVFGGTRPYEQYF. The CDR3 coding sequence is TGTGCCAGCAGTTTAGTGTTTGGAGGGACTAGACCCTACGAGCAGTACTTC.

This clone was detected once. The rearrangement uses TRBV28 and TRBJ1-1, with D possibly being TRBD1 (5 bases). The germline CDR1 and CDR2 sequences are MDHEN and SYDVKM. With 8 bases removed from V and 5 bases from J, the gap between germline ends came to 15 bases. This CDR3 has 13 amino acids. The CDR3 DNA sequence: TGTGCCAGCGGTACGGGGGTGATGACTGAAGCTTTCTTT. This codes for CASGTGVMTEAFF.

The chain uses TRBV4-1 and TRBJ2-5, with 8 bases aligning to TRBD2. Trimming cost V 4 bases and J 5 bases; bases outside gene matches: 15. The CDR3 extends over 17 amino acids. CDR1 MGHRA and CDR2 YSYEKL come from the germline V gene. DNA for the CDR3: TGCGCCAGCAGCCCCACCGGACTAGCCACCCTGGCGGAGACCCAGTACTTC. Its protein product is CASSPTGLATLAETQYF.

The V gene is TRBV28, the J gene TRBJ1-4; perhaps TRBD1 as D (5 bases). The V end was cut by 11 bases, the J end by 7 bases, with 17 bases between. The germline CDR1 and CDR2 sequences are MDHEN and SYDVKM. This CDR3 has 13 amino acids. This CDR3 is CAGKGPWGEKLFF. The CDR3 nucleotides read TGTGCCGGCAAGGGGCCGTGGGGTGAAAAACTGTTTTTT.

This chain connects TRBV4-2 to TRBJ2-2; unclear D gene. The CDR3 has 12 amino acids. Between the trimmed V and J ends, which lost 2 bases and 7 bases, there was a span of 5 bases. The germline V gene has CDR1 LGHNA and CDR2 YNFKEQ. CDR3 nucleotide sequence: TGTGCCAGCAGCCAATCCCGCGGGGAGCTGTTTTTT. This gives the protein CASSQSRGELFF.

A single count supports this clone. The genes are TRBV7-6 and TRBJ2-2; TRBD2 might be the D (5 bases). The germline CDR1 and CDR2 sequences are SGHVS and FNYEAQ. The CDR3 spans 16 residues. V was clipped by 4 bases and J by 2 bases, with 14 bases between them. The CDR3 reads CASSSPLGENTGELFF. In DNA form, the CDR3 reads TGTGCCAGCAGCTCCCCTCTCGGGGAAAACACCGGGGAGCTGTTTTTT.

This clone turned up a few times. The rearrangement links TRBV4-3 to TRBJ2-5; TRBD1 matches at 8 bases. Germline loops: CDR1 LGHNA, CDR2 YSLEER. Trimming cost V 5 bases and J 5 bases; bases outside gene matches: 7. The CDR3 sequence is 14 residues long. CDR3 in amino acids: CASSFRTGRETQYF. CDR3 nucleotide sequence: TGCGCCAGCAGCTTCAGGACAGGGCGGGAGACCCAGTACTTC.

The V and J genes are TRBV5-1 and TRBJ2-7; a possible D gene is TRBD1 (6 bases). CDR1 is SGHRS, CDR2 YFSETQ, per germline. Between the trimmed V and J ends, which lost 4 bases and 2 bases, there was a span of 10 bases. The CDR3 contains 13 residues. CDR3 loop: CASSPGVPYEQYF. DNA of the CDR3: TGCGCCAGCAGCCCAGGGGTCCCCTACGAGCAGTACTTC.

This rearrangement joins TRBV18 to TRBJ1-4; the match to TRBD1 covers 9 bases. This CDR3 contains 15 residues. V was clipped by 0 bases and J by 8 bases; unmatched bases: 4. Germline loops: CDR1 KGHSH, CDR2 LQKENI. CDR3 amino acids: CASSPPTGGGEKLFF. In DNA form, the CDR3 reads TGTGCCAGCTCACCACCCACAGGGGGCGGAGAAAAACTGTTTTTT.

The V call is TRBV11-2, the J call TRBJ2-1, with 8 bases identical to TRBD2. The CDR3 runs to 14 residues. The ends lost 6 bases at V and 6 bases at J; junction bases unmatched: 7. The V gene's germline CDR1 is SGHAT and CDR2 FQNNGV. The CDR3, as DNA: TGTGCCAGCAGATCCCCCCGGGGGGGCAATGAGCAGTTCTTC. It yields the protein CASRSPRGGNEQFF.

The rearrangement links TRBV4-1 to TRBJ1-5, with 8 bases that match TRBD1. CDR3 length: 14 residues. After removal of 6 bases from V and 3 bases from J, the junction contained 4 bases not matched to a gene. CDR1 and CDR2 (germline): MGHRA, YSYEKL. Here the CDR3 reads CASSQTGVNQPQHF. CDR3 coding DNA: TGCGCCAGCAGTCAGACAGGGGTCAATCAGCCCCAGCATTTT.

The chain is built from TRBV4-2 and TRBJ2-5; no clear D. The CDR3 is made up of 12 amino acids. The germline gives CDR1 LGHNA, CDR2 YNFKEQ. Trimming cost V 1 base and J 6 bases, with 6 bases left between them. This CDR3 reads CASSQAEQTQYF. As DNA, the CDR3 is TGTGCCAGCAGCCAAGCTGAGCAGACCCAGTACTTC.

The chain uses TRBV9 and TRBJ1-2, with 9 bases aligning to TRBD1. The CDR3 extends over 16 amino acids. The V segment lost 3 bases and the J segment 0 bases; nucleotides outside the gene matches: 6. Germline CDR1 and CDR2: SGDLS and YYNGEE. CDR3 amino acids: CASSAGTGNPNYGYTF. The CDR3 DNA reads as TGTGCCAGCAGCGCAGGGACAGGGAACCCTAACTATGGCTACACCTTC.

This clone was seen only a few times. This sequence joins TRBV5-1 and TRBJ1-1; 7 nucleotides match TRBD1. The V gene's germline CDR1 is SGHRS and CDR2 YFSETQ. The CDR3 is made up of 16 amino acids. Losses at the gene ends were 4 bases for V and 1 base for J; bases not matched to a gene: 10. Here the CDR3 reads CASSLGGAISNTEAFF. The CDR3 DNA sequence: TGCGCCAGCAGCCTAGGGGGCGCGATTTCGAACACTGAAGCTTTCTTT.

The rearrangement uses TRBV9 and TRBJ2-7, with 7 bases aligning to TRBD1. Trimming at V came to 7 bases and at J to 2 bases, leaving 6 bases not matched to a gene. The germline V gene has CDR1 SGDLS and CDR2 YYNGEE. The CDR3 contains 13 residues. The CDR3 DNA is TGTGCCAGCGGGACGGGACAGACCTACGAGCAGTACTTC. This sequence encodes CASGTGQTYEQYF.

This chain uses TRBV4-1 with TRBJ1-1; 8 bases fit TRBD1. Losses at the gene ends were 1 base for V and 0 bases for J; bases not matched to a gene: 1. Germline lookup yields CDR1 MGHRA and CDR2 YSYEKL. The CDR3 is 15 residues long. This CDR3 reads CASSQGTGMNTEAFF. In nucleotides, the CDR3 is TGCGCCAGCAGCCAAGGGACAGGGATGAACACTGAAGCTTTCTTT.

V and J are TRBV7-8 and TRBJ1-1; the match to TRBD1 covers 8 bases. The CDR3 runs to 12 residues. CDR1 SGHVS and CDR2 FQNEAQ come from the germline V gene. The V gene end was trimmed by 10 bases and the J gene end by 3 bases; junction bases not matched to a gene: 4. The CDR3 region is CAIQGGDTEAFF. In nucleotides, the CDR3 is TGTGCCATACAGGGGGGCGACACTGAAGCTTTCTTT.

This rearrangement joins TRBV27 to TRBJ2-1; 9 bases fit TRBD2. Looked up from germline, CDR1 is MNHEY and CDR2 is SMNVEV (reference sequence). V lost 6 bases, J lost 8 bases, and 5 bases stayed unmatched. This CDR3 is built from 13 residues. DNA of the CDR3: TGTGCCAGCAGGGGGGGACTAGCCCATGAGCAGTTCTTC. Protein product: CASRGGLAHEQFF.

V is TRBV5-1 and J is TRBJ2-2, with D unresolved. Per germline, CDR1 SGHRS and CDR2 YFSETQ. CDR3 size: 18 residues. The V end lost 0 bases, the J end lost 0 bases, and 15 bases lay between the germline ends. The CDR3 sequence: CASSLAQVYYSNTGELFF. CDR3 DNA sequence: TGCGCCAGCAGCTTGGCCCAAGTATACTATTCGAACACCGGGGAGCTGTTTTTT.